This TCR beta chain originates from a study of T-cell reconstitution after alpha-beta-depleted transplantation in children. Study-wide results and caveats: One year post-transplant, T-cell counts and diversity were largely derived from T cells produced anew. Some patients' high day-60 TCRbeta diversity was attributed to recipient cells surviving conditioning. Several hundred rapidly expanded clones from non-depleted graft cells reportedly supplied alpha-beta T cells about two months post-transplant.

This CDR3 is 11 amino acids long. Trimming pared 4 bases from V and 6 bases from J, leaving 6 bases between. Preparation of the TCRbeta library used unique molecular identifiers. TCRdb reprocessed the PCR reads via MiXCR and lists one record per CDR3 protein. The data hold hundreds of thousands of distinct CDR3 sequences, with under 20% observed a single time. Many counts were recorded for this clonotype. The antigen remains unidentified. The chain combines TRBV12-3 or TRBV12-4 with TRBJ1-2, with D possibly TRBD1 on 6 matching bases. The sequencing here drew on PBMCs, mostly from graft donor cells, taken 360 days after TCRalphabeta/CD19-depleted stem cell transplant. The sequence came from a male patient aged 2 to 10 who had a stem cell transplant for acute lymphoblastic leukemia, so the T cells may come from the graft donor. CDR3 protein: CASSYRDGYTF. CDR3 nucleotide sequence: TGTGCCAGCAGTTACAGGGATGGCTACACCTTC.